The subject of this entry is one T cell receptor beta chain. Its antigen remains unidentified. Donors were healthy HIV-negative adults without recently reported acute infections or vaccinations. These data are taken from a study of shared clonotypes between healthy human individuals. Study-wide findings and caveats: Donor clonotype sharing was expected to depend on sequencing depth. At large depth, rarefaction still showed sorted-subset sequencing to be incomplete.

TCRdb keeps only in-frame clones here, not all; method: immunoSEQ multiplex PCR. Of 2 million to 2.5 million clones detected, approximately 94% appear once; the ten largest clones hold around 0.13%. The germline gives CDR1 SGDLS, CDR2 YYNGEE. The length of the CDR3 is 14 residues. Trimming stripped 0 bases from V and 6 bases from J, with 9 bases between. The clonotype was recovered from a man aged 18 to 29 in good health. The sequenced material came from naive CD4+ T cells sorted from blood. Subset here: CD45RA+ positively selected. This chain connects TRBV9 to TRBJ2-2; no reliable D call. In DNA form, the CDR3 reads TGTGCCAGCAGCGTAGCTCCCGGGCCCGGGGAGCTGTTTTTT. The encoded protein is CASSVAPGPGELFF.